This T cell receptor (beta chain) came from a study of T cell responses to AZD1222 COVID-19 vaccine. Details on this clone: Its antigen is currently unknown.

Study-level findings and limits: White British ancestry dominated among donors, who included more females, and clonal diversity was possibly underestimated.

The table came from immunoSEQ multiplex PCR; TCRdb's copy has only in-frame clones and leaves some out. The profile covers 150,000 to 200,000 clones, with more than 80% appearing a single time and roughly 3.9% taken by the ten largest. Sequencing was performed on peripheral blood, taken on day 0 of AZD1222 vaccination. The sequence was collected from an adult in good health.

The CDR3 DNA reads as TGTGCCAGCAGCTTAGCGGGACTTAACACCGGGGAGCTGTTTTTT. Its protein product is CASSLAGLNTGELFF. V usage is TRBV7-6 and J usage is TRBJ2-2; possibly TRBD2 for D (6 bases). Germline V gene data show CDR1 as SGHVS and CDR2 as FNYEAQ. V lost 0 bases and J 2 bases, leaving 7 bases between the germline ends. The CDR3 covers 15 residues.